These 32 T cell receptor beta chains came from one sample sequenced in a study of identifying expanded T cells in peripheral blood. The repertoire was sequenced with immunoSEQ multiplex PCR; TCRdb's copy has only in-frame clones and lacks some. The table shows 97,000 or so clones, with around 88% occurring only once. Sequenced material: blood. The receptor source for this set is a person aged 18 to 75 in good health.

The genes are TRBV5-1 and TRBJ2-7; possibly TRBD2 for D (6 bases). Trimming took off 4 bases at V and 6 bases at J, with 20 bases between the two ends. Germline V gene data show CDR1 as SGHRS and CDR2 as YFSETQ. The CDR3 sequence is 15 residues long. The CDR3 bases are TGCGCCAGCAGCGACGGGACTCCCGTGATTGTCGAGCAGTACTTC. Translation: CASSDGTPVIVEQYF.

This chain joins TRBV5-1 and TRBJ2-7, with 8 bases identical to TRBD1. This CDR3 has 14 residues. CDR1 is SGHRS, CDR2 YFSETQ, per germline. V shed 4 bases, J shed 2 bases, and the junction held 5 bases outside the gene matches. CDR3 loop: CASSPGTGPYEQYF. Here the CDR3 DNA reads TGCGCCAGCAGCCCGGGGACAGGACCCTACGAGCAGTACTTC.

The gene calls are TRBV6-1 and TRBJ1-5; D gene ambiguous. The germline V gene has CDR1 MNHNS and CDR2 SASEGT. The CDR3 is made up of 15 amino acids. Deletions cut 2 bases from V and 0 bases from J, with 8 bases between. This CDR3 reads CASSESMVSNQPQHF. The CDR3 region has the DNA TGTGCCAGCAGTGAATCAATGGTTAGCAATCAGCCCCAGCATTTT.

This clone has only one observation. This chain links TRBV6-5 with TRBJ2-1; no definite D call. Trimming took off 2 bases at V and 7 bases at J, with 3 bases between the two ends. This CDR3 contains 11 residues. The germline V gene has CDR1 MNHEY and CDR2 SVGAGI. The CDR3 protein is CASSYMNEQFF. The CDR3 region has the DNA TGTGCCAGCAGTTACATGAATGAGCAGTTCTTC.

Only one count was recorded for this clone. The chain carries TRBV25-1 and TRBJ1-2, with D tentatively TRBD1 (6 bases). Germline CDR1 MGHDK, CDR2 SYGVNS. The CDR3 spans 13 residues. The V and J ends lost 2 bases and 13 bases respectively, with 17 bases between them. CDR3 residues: CASSEKRGSGLTF. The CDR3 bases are TGTGCCAGCAGTGAAAAAAGGGGGTCAGGGCTCACCTTC.

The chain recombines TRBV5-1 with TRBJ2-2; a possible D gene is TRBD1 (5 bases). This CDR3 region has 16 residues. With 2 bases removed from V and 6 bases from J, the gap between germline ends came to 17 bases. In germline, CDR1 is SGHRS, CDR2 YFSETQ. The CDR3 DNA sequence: TGCGCCAGCAGCTTAACAGGAACTCTGTTATCCGGGGAGCTGTTTTTT. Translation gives CASSLTGTLLSGELFF.

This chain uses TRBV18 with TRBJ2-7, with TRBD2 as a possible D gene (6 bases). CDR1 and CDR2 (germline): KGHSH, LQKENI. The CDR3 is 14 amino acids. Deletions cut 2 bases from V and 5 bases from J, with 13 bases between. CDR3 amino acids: CASSPAGRPNEQYF. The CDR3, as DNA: TGTGCCAGCTCACCAGCGGGACGTCCTAACGAGCAGTACTTC.

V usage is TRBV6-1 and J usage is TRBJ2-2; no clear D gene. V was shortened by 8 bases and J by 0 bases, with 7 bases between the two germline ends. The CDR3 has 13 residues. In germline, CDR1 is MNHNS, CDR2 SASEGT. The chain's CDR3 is CASPHTNTGELFF. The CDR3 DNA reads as TGTGCCAGCCCTCATACGAACACCGGGGAGCTGTTTTTT.

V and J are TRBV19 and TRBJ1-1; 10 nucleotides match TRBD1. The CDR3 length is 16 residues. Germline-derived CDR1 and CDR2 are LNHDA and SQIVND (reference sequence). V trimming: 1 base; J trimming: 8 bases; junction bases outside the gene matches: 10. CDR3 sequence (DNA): TGTGCCAGTAGTATAGGTGGGGGACAGGGGAAGATCGAAGCTTTCTTT. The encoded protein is CASSIGGGQGKIEAFF.

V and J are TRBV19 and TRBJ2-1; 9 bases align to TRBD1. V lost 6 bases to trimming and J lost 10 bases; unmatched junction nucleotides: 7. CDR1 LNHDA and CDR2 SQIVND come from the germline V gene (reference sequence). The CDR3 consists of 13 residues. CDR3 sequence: CASRPDRGREQFF. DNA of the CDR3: TGTGCCAGTAGACCGGACAGGGGCAGGGAGCAGTTCTTC.

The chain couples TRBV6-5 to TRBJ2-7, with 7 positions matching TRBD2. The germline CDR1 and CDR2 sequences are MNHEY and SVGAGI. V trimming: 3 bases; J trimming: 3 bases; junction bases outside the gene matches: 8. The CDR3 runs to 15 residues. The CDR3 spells CASSYPQTSHYEQYF. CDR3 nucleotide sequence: TGTGCCAGCAGTTATCCCCAGACTAGCCACTACGAGCAGTACTTC.

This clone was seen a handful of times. CDR3 region: CASSESPRYEQYF. The CDR3 DNA is TGTGCCAGCAGTGAAAGCCCCCGCTACGAGCAGTACTTC. V usage is TRBV6-1 and J usage is TRBJ2-7, with D uncertain. Germline CDR1 MNHNS, CDR2 SASEGT. V lost 2 bases, J lost 3 bases, and 8 bases lay in between. The CDR3 extends over 13 amino acids.

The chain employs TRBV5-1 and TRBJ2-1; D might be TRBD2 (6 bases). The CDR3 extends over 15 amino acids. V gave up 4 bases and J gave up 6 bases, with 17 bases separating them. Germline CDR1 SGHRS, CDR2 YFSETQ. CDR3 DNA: TGCGCCAGCAGCCTTCGAGGGCTAGCGTCCAATGAGCAGTTCTTC. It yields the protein CASSLRGLASNEQFF.

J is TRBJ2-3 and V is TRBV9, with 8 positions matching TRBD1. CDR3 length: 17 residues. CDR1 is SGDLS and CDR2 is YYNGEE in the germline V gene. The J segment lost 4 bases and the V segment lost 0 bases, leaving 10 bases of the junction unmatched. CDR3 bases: TGTGCCAGCAGCGTAGCTACTGTGAGACAGGGGCCAGATACGCAGTATTTT. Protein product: CASSVATVRQGPDTQYF.

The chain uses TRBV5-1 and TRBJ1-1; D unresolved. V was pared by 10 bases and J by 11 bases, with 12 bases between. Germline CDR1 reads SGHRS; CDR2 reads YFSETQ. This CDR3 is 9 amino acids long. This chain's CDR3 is CAPMGWAFF. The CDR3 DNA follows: TGCGCCCCCATGGGGTGGGCTTTCTTT.

The CDR3 protein is CASSEGTDSYNEQFF. DNA of the CDR3: TGTGCCAGCAGCGAGGGGACAGACTCCTACAATGAGCAGTTCTTC. The chain couples TRBV9 to TRBJ2-1, with 7 nucleotides matching TRBD1. Trimming took 3 bases from V and 0 from J; bases not matched to a gene: 3. The CDR3 sequence is 15 residues long. Germline V gene data show CDR1 as SGDLS and CDR2 as YYNGEE. Supplemented by reference TRBV9 and TRBJ2-1, the full variable domain reads DSGVTQTPKHLITATGQRVTLRCSPRSGDLSVYWYQQSLDQGLQFLIQYYNGEERAKGNILERFSAQQFPDLHSELNLSSLELGDSALYFCASSEGTDSYNEQFFGPGTRLTVL.

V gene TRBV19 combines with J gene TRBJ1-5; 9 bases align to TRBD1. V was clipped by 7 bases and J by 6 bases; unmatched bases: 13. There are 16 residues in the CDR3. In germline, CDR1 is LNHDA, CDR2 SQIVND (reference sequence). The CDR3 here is CASNPTGGTGFQPQHF. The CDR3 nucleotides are TGTGCCAGTAACCCTACAGGGGGCACGGGTTTTCAGCCCCAGCATTTT.

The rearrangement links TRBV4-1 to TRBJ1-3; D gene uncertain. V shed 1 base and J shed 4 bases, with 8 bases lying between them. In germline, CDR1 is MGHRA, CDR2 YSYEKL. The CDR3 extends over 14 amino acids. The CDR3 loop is CASSQVEMGNTIYF. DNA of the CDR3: TGCGCCAGCAGCCAAGTGGAGATGGGAAACACCATATATTTT.

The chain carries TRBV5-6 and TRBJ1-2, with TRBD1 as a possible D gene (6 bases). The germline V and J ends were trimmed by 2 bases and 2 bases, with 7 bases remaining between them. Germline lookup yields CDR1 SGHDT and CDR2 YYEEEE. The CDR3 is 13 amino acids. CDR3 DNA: TGTGCCAGCAGCTTACAGGGAAACTATGGCTACACCTTC. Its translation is CASSLQGNYGYTF.

Here the CDR3 reads CASRSTGAGNTIYF. The CDR3 DNA is TGTGCCAGCAGATCGACAGGGGCTGGAAACACCATATATTTT. This chain uses TRBV6-5 with TRBJ1-3; 8 bases fit TRBD1. The germline V gene encodes CDR1 MNHEY and CDR2 SVGAGI. This CDR3 region has 14 residues. Unmatched junction bases numbered 3, after V lost 6 bases and J lost 2 bases.

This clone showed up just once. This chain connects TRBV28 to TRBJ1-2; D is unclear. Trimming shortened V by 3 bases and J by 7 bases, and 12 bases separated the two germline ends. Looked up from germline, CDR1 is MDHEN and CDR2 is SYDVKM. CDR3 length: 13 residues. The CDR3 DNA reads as TGTGCCAGCAGTTTTCTGGGTTCGGTTGGCTACACCTTC. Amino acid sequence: CASSFLGSVGYTF.

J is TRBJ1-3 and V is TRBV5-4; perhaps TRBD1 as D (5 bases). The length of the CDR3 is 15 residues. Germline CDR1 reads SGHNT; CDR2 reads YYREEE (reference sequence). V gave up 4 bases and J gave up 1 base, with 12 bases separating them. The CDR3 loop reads CASSVRVGSGNTIYF. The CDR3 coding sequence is TGTGCCAGCAGCGTCAGGGTTGGATCTGGAAACACCATATATTTT.

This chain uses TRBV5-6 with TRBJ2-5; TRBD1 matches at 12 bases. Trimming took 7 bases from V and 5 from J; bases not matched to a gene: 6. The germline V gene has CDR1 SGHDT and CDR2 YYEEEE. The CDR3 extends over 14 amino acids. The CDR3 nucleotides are TGTGCCAGCGGGACAGGGGGCCCTTGGGAGACCCAGTACTTC. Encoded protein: CASGTGGPWETQYF.

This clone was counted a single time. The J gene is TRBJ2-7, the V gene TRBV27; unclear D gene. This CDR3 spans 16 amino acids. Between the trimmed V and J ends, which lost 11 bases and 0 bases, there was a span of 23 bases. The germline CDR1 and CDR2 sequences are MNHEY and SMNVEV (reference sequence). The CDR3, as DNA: TGTGCCCTTATCCGAATTTGGACGGTGAGCTCCTACGAGCAGTACTTC. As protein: CALIRIWTVSSYEQYF.

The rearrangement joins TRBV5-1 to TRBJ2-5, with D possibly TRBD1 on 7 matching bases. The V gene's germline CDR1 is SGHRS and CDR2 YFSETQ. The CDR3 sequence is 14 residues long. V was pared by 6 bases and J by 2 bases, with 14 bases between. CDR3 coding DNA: TGCGCCAGCAAAACAGGGGACTCTCAAGAGACCCAGTACTTC. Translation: CASKTGDSQETQYF.

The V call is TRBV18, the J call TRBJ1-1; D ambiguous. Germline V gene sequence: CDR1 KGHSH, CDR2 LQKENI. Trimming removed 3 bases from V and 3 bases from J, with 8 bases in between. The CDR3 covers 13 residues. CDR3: CASSPLVDTEAFF. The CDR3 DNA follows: TGTGCCAGCTCACCCCTAGTTGACACTGAAGCTTTCTTT.

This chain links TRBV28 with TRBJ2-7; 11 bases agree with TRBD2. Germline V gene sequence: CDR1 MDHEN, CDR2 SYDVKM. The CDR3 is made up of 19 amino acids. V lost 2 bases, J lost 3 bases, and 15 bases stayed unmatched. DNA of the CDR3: TGTGCCAGCAGTTTACCGGGACTAGCGGCCACCTCGCCTTTCTACGAGCAGTACTTC. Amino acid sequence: CASSLPGLAATSPFYEQYF. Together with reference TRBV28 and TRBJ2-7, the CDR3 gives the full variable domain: DVKVTQSSRYLVKRTGEKVFLECVQDMDHENMFWYRQDPGLGLRLIYFSYDVKMKEKGDIPEGYSVSREKKERFSLILESASTNQTSMYLCASSLPGLAATSPFYEQYFGPGTRLTVT.

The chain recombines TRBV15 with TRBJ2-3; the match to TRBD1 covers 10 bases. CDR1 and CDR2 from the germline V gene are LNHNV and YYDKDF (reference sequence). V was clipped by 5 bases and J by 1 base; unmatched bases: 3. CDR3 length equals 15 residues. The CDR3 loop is CATSGGQGGTDTQYF. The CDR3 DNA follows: TGTGCCACCAGCGGTGGACAGGGGGGCACAGATACGCAGTATTTT.

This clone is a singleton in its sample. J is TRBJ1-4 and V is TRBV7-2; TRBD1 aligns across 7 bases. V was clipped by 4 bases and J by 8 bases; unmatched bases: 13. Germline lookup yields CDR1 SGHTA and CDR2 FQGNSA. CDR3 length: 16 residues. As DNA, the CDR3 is TGTGCCAGCAGCTCAACTTCCGGGACAGTCCCAGAAAAACTGTTTTTT. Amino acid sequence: CASSSTSGTVPEKLFF.

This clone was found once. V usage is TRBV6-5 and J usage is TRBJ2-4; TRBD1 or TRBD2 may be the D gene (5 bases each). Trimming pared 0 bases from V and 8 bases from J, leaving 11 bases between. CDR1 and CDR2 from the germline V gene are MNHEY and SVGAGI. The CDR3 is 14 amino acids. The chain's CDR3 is CASSYSGTRDIQYF. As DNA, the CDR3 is TGTGCCAGCAGTTACTCGGGGACGAGGGACATTCAGTACTTC.

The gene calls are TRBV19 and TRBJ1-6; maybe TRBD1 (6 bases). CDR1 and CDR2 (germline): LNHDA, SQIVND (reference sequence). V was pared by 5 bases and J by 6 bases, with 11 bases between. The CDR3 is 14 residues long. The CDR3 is CASSLQGGNSPLHF. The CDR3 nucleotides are TGTGCCAGTAGTCTACAGGGTGGTAATTCACCCCTCCACTTT.

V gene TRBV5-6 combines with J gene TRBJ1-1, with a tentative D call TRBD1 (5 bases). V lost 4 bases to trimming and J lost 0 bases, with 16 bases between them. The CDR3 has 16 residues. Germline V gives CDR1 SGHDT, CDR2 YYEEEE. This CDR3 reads CASSPSSRGLNTEAFF. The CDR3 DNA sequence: TGTGCCAGCAGCCCCTCCTCGCGGGGCCTGAACACTGAAGCTTTCTTT.